These 6 T cell receptor beta chains were all obtained from the same sample, sequenced in a study of T cells in Graves' hyperthyroidism and ophthalmopathy. Amplification of TCR beta CDR3 regions was performed using RNA transcripts as template. A set of HTBI primers served as the primers for a first-round RT-PCR of the TCR CDR3. TCRdb called the multiplex PCR reads again in MiXCR, with one record for every CDR3 protein. The sample holds around 430,000 distinct CDR3 sequences, 15% seen once. Sequencing input: blood. Receptors originate from a woman in her twenties or thirties with Graves' hyperthyroidism.

This clonotype was detected many times. The chain recombines TRBV28 with TRBJ2-7; the D is unclear. Germline CDR1 is MDHEN and CDR2 is SYDVKM. The germline V and J ends were trimmed by 8 bases and 7 bases, with 15 bases remaining between them. This CDR3 comprises 12 residues. The CDR3: CASGGPLVEQYF. Written as DNA, the CDR3 is TGTGCCAGCGGTGGGCCGCTTGTGGAGCAGTACTTC.

This clonotype was seen a few times. The J gene is TRBJ1-2, the V gene TRBV29-1; TRBD1 aligns across 7 bases. The V gene end was trimmed by 1 base and the J gene end by 2 bases; junction bases not matched to a gene: 4. Germline V gives CDR1 SQVTM, CDR2 ANQGSEA. The CDR3 runs 14 residues. CDR3 in amino acids: CSVEVLRGNYGYTF. CDR3 nucleotide sequence: TGCAGCGTTGAAGTACTCAGGGGGAACTATGGCTACACCTTC.

CDR3 sequence (DNA): TGTGCCAGCAGTCCGGATCTCTCCTACGAGCAGTACTTC. Protein product: CASSPDLSYEQYF. V gene TRBV12-3 or TRBV12-4 combines with J gene TRBJ2-7; D remains ambiguous. The V and J ends lost 5 bases and 0 bases respectively, with 8 bases between them. The CDR3 has 13 residues.

The sample holds a few counts of this clonotype. This chain's CDR3 is CASQLRPGLAPYEQYF. CDR3 DNA sequence: TGTGCCAGCCAATTAAGGCCGGGACTAGCGCCCTACGAGCAGTACTTC. The chain employs TRBV27 and TRBJ2-7, with TRBD2 matching 10 bases. Germline V CDR1 and CDR2: MNHEY, SMNVEV (reference sequence). V dropped 8 bases and J dropped 2; count of bases not matched to a gene: 12. This CDR3 contains 16 residues.

Concerning this clonotype: A much bigger clone sits one base away, suggesting this may be a read error. The rearrangement uses TRBV7-2 and TRBJ2-7; D might be TRBD2 (5 bases). V lost 5 bases to trimming and J lost 7 bases, with 9 bases between them. The germline gives CDR1 SGHTA, CDR2 FQGNSA. The CDR3 is made up of 11 amino acids. The CDR3 is CASSTKREQYF. The DNA for the CDR3 is TGTGCCAGCAGCACCAAGCGGGAGCAGTACTTC.

In this sample, this clonotype turned up many times. The chain links TRBV7-3 to TRBJ2-3; tentatively, D is TRBD1 (6 bases). This CDR3 region has 14 residues. V lost 5 bases and J 4 bases, leaving 13 bases between the germline ends. Germline assignment: CDR1 SGHTA and CDR2 FQGTGA. CDR3 sequence reads: CASSLGGAPDTQYF. CDR3 in DNA: TGTGCCAGCAGCCTTGGGGGCGCGCCAGATACGCAGTATTTT.